The next 27 T cell receptor beta chains were all read from a single sample in a study of blood T cell repertoires in COVID-19. Measured with immunoSEQ multiplex PCR; TCRdb has only the in-frame clones, and not every one. The sample has 97,000 or so clones; about 78% are singletons. The sample was peripheral blood. The receptors were sampled from a man aged 55 to 70 with active or convalescent COVID-19.

This clone was recorded at least ten times. This rearrangement joins TRBV7-6 to TRBJ2-2, with a tentative D call TRBD2 (6 bases). The CDR3 has 17 residues. V gave up 1 base and J gave up 6 bases, with 18 bases separating them. The germline CDR1 and CDR2 sequences are SGHVS and FNYEAQ. DNA of the CDR3: TGTGCCAGCAGCTTAGGGTCGGGACCCCCGGGGGCCGGGGAGCTGTTTTTT. Its translation is CASSLGSGPPGAGELFF. Complete variable domain (other parts from reference TRBV7-6 and TRBJ2-2): GAGVSQSPRYKVTKRGQDVALRCDPISGHVSLYWYRQALGQGPEFLTYFNYEAQQDKSGLPNDRFSAERPEGSISTLTIQRTEQRDSAMYRCASSLGSGPPGAGELFFGEGSRLTVL.

The chain carries TRBV4-1 and TRBJ1-6; maybe TRBD1 (5 bases). Germline CDR1 is MGHRA and CDR2 is YSYEKL. This CDR3 contains 12 residues. Trimming took 0 bases from V and 14 from J, leaving 8 bases between them. The DNA of the CDR3 is TGCGCCAGCAGCCAAGAGAAGGGGACCCTCCACTTT. Its translation: CASSQEKGTLHF.

The chain joins TRBV2 to TRBJ2-7; tentatively, D is TRBD1 (7 bases). From germline, CDR1 is SNHLY and CDR2 FYNNEI. V lost 9 bases, J lost 6 bases, and 18 bases lay in between. The CDR3 has 13 amino acids. The CDR3 is CASSFTRGVEQYF. The CDR3, as DNA: TGTGCCAGTTCATTCACCAGGGGGGTCGAGCAGTACTTC.

The chain uses TRBV23-1 and TRBJ1-5; D call uncertain. TRBV23-1 is flagged as an ORF with uncertain function. Trimming shortened V by 0 bases and J by 2 bases, and 17 bases separated the two germline ends. The CDR3 spans 18 residues. The CDR3 spells CASSQSKGATWGNQPQHF. The CDR3 DNA sequence: TGCGCCAGCAGTCAATCGAAAGGAGCCACTTGGGGCAATCAGCCCCAGCATTTT.

The V call is TRBV6-5, the J call TRBJ1-1; 8 bases agree with TRBD1. The germline CDR1 and CDR2 sequences are MNHEY and SVGAGI. This CDR3 has 15 residues. The ends lost 2 bases at V and 6 bases at J; junction bases unmatched: 8. The DNA of the CDR3 is TGTGCCAGCAGTTACCAATCGACAGGGGCACCTGAAGCTTTCTTT. It is translated as CASSYQSTGAPEAFF.

This clone was seen more than once but under ten times. The chain couples TRBV7-2 to TRBJ1-2, with 10 nucleotides matching TRBD1. The CDR3 is 15 amino acids. The V gene's germline CDR1 is SGHTA and CDR2 FQGNSA. The junction had 7 bases not matched to a gene; V was cut back by 5 bases and J by 4 bases. The CDR3 here is CASSTGQGVTYGYTF. The DNA of the CDR3 is TGTGCCAGCAGCACCGGACAGGGGGTTACCTATGGCTACACCTTC.

The rearrangement joins TRBV2 to TRBJ2-3; TRBD2 is a possible D gene (6 bases). This CDR3 region has 14 residues. Germline V gene data show CDR1 as SNHLY and CDR2 as FYNNEI. The ends were cut back, 5 bases at V and 8 bases at J, with 17 bases in the middle. This CDR3 is CASSPRLGQGTQYF. The CDR3 region has the DNA TGTGCCAGCAGTCCGAGACTAGGTCAGGGTACGCAGTATTTT.

The gene calls are TRBV7-2 and TRBJ2-5; no definite D call. The germline V gene encodes CDR1 SGHTA and CDR2 FQGNSA. The CDR3 covers 12 residues. V dropped 0 bases and J dropped 5 bases, with 4 bases sitting between them. The CDR3: CASSLAQETQYF. The CDR3 DNA sequence: TGTGCCAGCAGCTTAGCCCAGGAGACCCAGTACTTC.

This clone is a singleton in its sample. The chain links TRBV16 to TRBJ1-4; no clear D. The V end lost 4 bases, the J end lost 11 bases, and 17 bases lay between the germline ends. The CDR3 runs to 14 residues. The V gene's germline CDR1 is KGHSY and CDR2 FQNENV. CDR3 sequence reads: CASSLPVGRGKLFF. The CDR3 coding sequence is TGTGCCAGCAGCCTCCCTGTGGGAAGAGGGAAACTGTTTTTT.

This chain uses TRBV20-1 with TRBJ2-1; 7 nucleotides agree with TRBD2. After removal of 3 bases from V and 7 bases from J, the junction contained 12 bases not matched to a gene. CDR3 length equals 15 residues. Germline V gene sequence: CDR1 DFQATT, CDR2 SNEGSKA (reference sequence). The CDR3 region has the DNA TGCAGTGCTAGTGATTTGAAGCGGGACGATAATGAGCAGTTCTTC. Amino acid sequence: CSASDLKRDDNEQFF.

The gene calls are TRBV28 and TRBJ1-1; D might be TRBD1 (6 bases). Looked up from germline, CDR1 is MDHEN and CDR2 is SYDVKM. CDR3 length: 13 residues. Trimming took off 8 bases at V and 5 bases at J, with 15 bases between the two ends. The CDR3 DNA sequence: TGTGCCAGCCGTTCGATACAGGGAACTGAAGCTTTCTTT. Amino acid sequence: CASRSIQGTEAFF.

The V and J genes are TRBV7-2 and TRBJ2-3; 9 nucleotides align to TRBD2. The CDR3 has 18 amino acids. The V and J ends lost 4 bases and 1 base, in that order; junction bases with no gene match: 12. CDR1 and CDR2 (germline): SGHTA, FQGNSA. The CDR3 sequence: CASSSRLAVPLGTDTQYF. Here the CDR3 DNA reads TGTGCCAGCAGCTCGAGACTAGCGGTTCCGCTTGGCACAGATACGCAGTATTTT.

V usage is TRBV23-1 and J usage is TRBJ2-1; D is unclear. TRBV23-1 is recorded as an ORF, its role being uncertain. V was trimmed by 2 bases and J by 4 bases, leaving 9 bases between them. There are 14 residues in the CDR3. CDR3 residues: CASSQPESYNEQFF. CDR3 nucleotide sequence: TGCGCCAGCAGTCAACCCGAGAGTTACAATGAGCAGTTCTTC.

This chain uses TRBV7-6 with TRBJ1-5; TRBD1 aligns across 8 bases. This CDR3 is 20 amino acids long. In germline, CDR1 is SGHVS, CDR2 FNYEAQ. The J segment lost 2 bases and the V segment lost 0 bases, leaving 15 bases of the junction unmatched. The CDR3 sequence is CASSLAGGTGPGVGNQPQHF. The CDR3 bases are TGTGCCAGCAGCTTAGCGGGGGGGACAGGTCCCGGCGTGGGCAATCAGCCCCAGCATTTT. The full variable domain, rest sourced from reference TRBV7-6 and TRBJ1-5, is GAGVSQSPRYKVTKRGQDVALRCDPISGHVSLYWYRQALGQGPEFLTYFNYEAQQDKSGLPNDRFSAERPEGSISTLTIQRTEQRDSAMYRCASSLAGGTGPGVGNQPQHFGDGTRLSIL.

CDR3 nucleotides: TGTGCCAGCAGCTTACAGGGGGCGGATCAGCCCCAGCATTTT. It codes for CASSLQGADQPQHF. This sequence joins TRBV6-5 and TRBJ1-5; 9 bases match TRBD1. V was clipped by 6 bases and J by 5 bases; unmatched bases: 5. Germline V gene data show CDR1 as MNHEY and CDR2 as SVGAGI. The CDR3 is made up of 14 amino acids.

The J gene is TRBJ2-5, the V gene TRBV24-1; a weak D match, TRBD2 (6 bases). Trimming stripped 4 bases from V and 5 bases from J, with 16 bases between. The CDR3 contains 15 residues. Germline CDR1 is KGHDR and CDR2 is SFDVKD. The CDR3 here is CATSDSTRTFETQYF. The CDR3 bases are TGTGCCACCAGTGACTCGACTAGAACGTTCGAGACCCAGTACTTC.

The CDR3 bases are TGTGCCAGCAGCTTAGGACAGGACACTGAAGCTTTCTTT. It specifies CASSLGQDTEAFF. The chain is built from TRBV11-3 and TRBJ1-1; TRBD1 might be the D (6 bases). This CDR3 has 13 residues. Between the trimmed V and J ends, which lost 1 base and 3 bases, there was a span of 6 bases. Germline lookup yields CDR1 SGHNT and CDR2 YENEEA.

CDR3 loop: CSVKVTGANVLTF. Here the CDR3 DNA reads TGCAGCGTTAAAGTAACTGGGGCCAACGTCCTGACTTTC. The genes are TRBV29-1 and TRBJ2-6; no reliable D call. Germline V gene lookup returns CDR1 SQVTM and CDR2 ANQGSEA. V was clipped by 5 bases and J by 2 bases, with 7 bases between them. This CDR3 is built from 13 residues.

The chain recombines TRBV10-2 with TRBJ2-3; D possibly corresponds to TRBD2 (5 bases). The CDR3 is 17 amino acids. Germline V gene data show CDR1 as WSHSY and CDR2 as SAAADI. V dropped 0 bases and J dropped 0 bases, with 13 bases sitting between them. The CDR3 DNA follows: TGCGCCAGCAGTGAGTCGAGGGTTAGCACTAGCACAGATACGCAGTATTTT. Its translation: CASSESRVSTSTDTQYF.

This clone has a count of ten or more. V usage is TRBV29-1 and J usage is TRBJ2-5; tentative D call: TRBD2 (5 bases). The germline gives CDR1 SQVTM, CDR2 ANQGSEA. Trimming cost V 3 bases and J 3 bases, with 11 bases left between them. This CDR3 is built from 13 residues. The CDR3 DNA reads TGCAGCGTTGACCCTACTAGAAAAGAGACCCAGTACTTC. Residues: CSVDPTRKETQYF.

V and J are TRBV28 and TRBJ1-1; D remains unclear. The V gene lost 3 bases and the J gene lost 1 base, with 15 bases spanning the gap. The CDR3 has 16 amino acids. CDR1 and CDR2 from the germline V gene are MDHEN and SYDVKM. The CDR3 nucleotides are TGTGCCAGCAGTTTGCGAGGAGGCCTTCGGAACACTGAAGCTTTCTTT. It specifies CASSLRGGLRNTEAFF.

The DNA of the CDR3 is TGTGCCAGCCAAATAACAGGGCAGGCCGAGCAGTACTTC. Translation: CASQITGQAEQYF. V gene TRBV27 combines with J gene TRBJ2-7; possible D gene TRBD1, 6 bases. The CDR3 is 13 amino acids. V was cut by 8 bases and J by 6 bases, with 17 bases left in between. CDR1 is MNHEY and CDR2 is SMNVEV in the germline V gene (reference sequence).

The rearrangement joins TRBV21-1 to TRBJ2-7; TRBD2 is the table's D call and was not checked against the DNA. TRBV21-1 is an annotated pseudogene. There are 17 residues in the CDR3. The CDR3, as DNA: TGTGCCAGCAGCCAGGTCTCTAGCGGGAGGAGCTCCTACGAGCAGTACGTC. As protein: CASSQVSSGRSSYEQYV.

This clone came up once. The rearrangement joins TRBV30 to TRBJ2-3, with D possibly being TRBD1 (6 bases). The germline V gene has CDR1 GTSNPN and CDR2 SVGIG (reference sequence). The germline V and J ends were trimmed by 4 bases and 6 bases, with 14 bases remaining between them. The CDR3 is 13 amino acids. The CDR3 here is CAWNKYREDTQYF. CDR3 nucleotide sequence: TGTGCCTGGAATAAATACAGGGAGGATACGCAGTATTTT.

This clone turned up a few times. The rearrangement links TRBV6-2 or TRBV6-3 to TRBJ1-2; 9 nucleotides line up with TRBD1. Germline-derived CDR1 and CDR2 are MNHEY and SVGEGT. Germline trimming cut 6 bases from V and 2 bases from J; bases unmatched to any gene: 4. The CDR3 has 14 residues. CDR3 DNA: TGTGCCAGCAGCTTCGGACAGGGGAACTATGGCTACACCTTC. Protein: CASSFGQGNYGYTF.

This clone was seen only once. For the CDR3, the DNA is TGTGCCAGCAGCTCCGACGGGGGTAAGAATCAGCCCCAGCATTTT. This encodes CASSSDGGKNQPQHF. The chain recombines TRBV7-2 with TRBJ1-5; D may be TRBD1 (5 bases). This CDR3 has 15 residues. V was clipped by 4 bases and J by 4 bases, with 14 bases between them. Germline lookup yields CDR1 SGHTA and CDR2 FQGNSA.

This clone showed up just a few times. V and J are TRBV29-1 and TRBJ2-1; 16 bases fit TRBD2. The ends lost 3 bases at V and 8 bases at J; junction bases unmatched: 4. The CDR3 has 15 amino acids. Germline values: CDR1 SQVTM, CDR2 ANQGSEA. The CDR3 coding sequence is TGCAGCGTTGAGGGGACTAGCGGGAGGGTCGATGAGCAGTTCTTC. Residues: CSVEGTSGRVDEQFF.